This passage covers 18 T cell receptor beta chains from one sample sequenced in a study of breast tumors, draining lymph nodes, adjacent tissues. Samples came from axillary lymph nodes draining the breast cancer. TCRdb re-called the multiplex PCR reads with MiXCR, one entry per CDR3 protein. Among 150,000 to 200,000 distinct CDR3 sequences listed, roughly a third were seen once. Sample: axillary lymph node tissue. These receptor sequences come from a female donor with breast cancer. Some clones in this sample may be carry-over from other donors' samples.

This clonotype was picked up many times. The chain links TRBV5-1 to TRBJ1-6; the match to TRBD1 covers 7 bases. This CDR3 region has 12 residues. J lost 12 bases, V lost 7 bases, and 7 bases had no gene match. Per germline, CDR1 SGHRS and CDR2 YFSETQ. DNA of the CDR3: TGCGCCAGCGGACAAGGGGGCCTACCCCTCCACTTT. Translated, it gives CASGQGGLPLHF. Using reference TRBV5-1 and TRBJ1-6 for the parts outside the CDR3, the full variable domain is KAGVTQTPRYLIKTRGQQVTLSCSPISGHRSVSWYQQTPGQGLQFLFEYFSETQRNKGNFPGRFSGRQFSNSRSEMNVSTLELGDSALYLCASGQGGLPLHFGNGTRLTVT.

Many counts were recorded for this clonotype. This chain links TRBV6-6 with TRBJ2-7; TRBD1 is a possible D gene (6 bases). The CDR3 sequence is 13 residues long. V lost 9 bases to trimming and J lost 5 bases, with 17 bases between them. CDR1 MNHNY and CDR2 SVGAGI come from the germline V gene (reference sequence). The CDR3 DNA reads as TGTGCCAGTGAAATTACAGGGTTGAACGAGCAGTACTTC. This sequence encodes CASEITGLNEQYF.

This clonotype was counted many times. The chain carries TRBV5-8 and TRBJ2-5; 9 bases agree with TRBD2. The germline gives CDR1 SGHTS, CDR2 YDEGEE. After removal of 4 bases from V and 5 bases from J, the junction contained 9 bases not matched to a gene. CDR3 length: 15 residues. The CDR3: CASSLPAGGGETQYF. CDR3 sequence (DNA): TGTGCCAGCAGCCTACCAGCGGGAGGTGGGGAGACCCAGTACTTC.

Comments on this clonotype: A much larger clone sits a single nucleotide away, making a read error possible. The V call is TRBV5-6, the J call TRBJ2-5; possible D gene TRBD1, 6 bases. Germline V gene data show CDR1 as SGHDT and CDR2 as YYEEEE. This CDR3 is built from 15 residues. This CDR3 reads CASSLGGRVFETQCF. The CDR3 DNA reads TGTGCCAGCAGCTTAGGGGGACGTGTTTTCGAGACCCAGTGCTTC.

The sample holds a few counts of this clonotype. V and J are TRBV12-3 or TRBV12-4 and TRBJ2-4; 14 bases are a match to TRBD2. This CDR3 region has 15 residues. V shed 6 bases and J 4 bases; nucleotides not matched to a gene: 2. This CDR3 is CASSRTSGGKNIQYF. The DNA for the CDR3 is TGTGCCAGCAGCCGGACTAGCGGGGGGAAAAACATTCAGTACTTC.

Concerning this clonotype itself: Being one base from a much bigger clone, this may be a read error. The V gene is TRBV18, the J gene TRBJ1-2, with D possibly TRBD1 on 6 matching bases. V gave up 1 base and J gave up 3 bases, with 9 bases separating them. The CDR3 loop spans 14 amino acids. CDR1 is KGHSH, CDR2 LQKENI, per germline. The CDR3 DNA reads as TGTGCCAGCTCACCACGGGAGGGGGACTATGGCTACACCTTC. Encoded protein: CASSPREGDYGYTF.

The chain combines TRBV20-1 with TRBJ2-7; 9 bases line up with TRBD1. CDR3 length equals 15 residues. Germline trimming cut 6 bases from V and 0 bases from J; bases unmatched to any gene: 9. The V gene's germline CDR1 is DFQATT and CDR2 SNEGSKA (reference sequence). The chain's CDR3 is CSASPGTGISYEQYF. CDR3 DNA sequence: TGCAGTGCGAGCCCCGGGACAGGGATCTCCTACGAGCAGTACTTC.

This clonotype appeared many times. This rearrangement joins TRBV3-1 to TRBJ1-2; 7 nucleotides match TRBD1. Losses at the gene ends were 1 base for V and 7 bases for J; bases not matched to a gene: 6. The CDR3 extends over 14 amino acids. Germline loops: CDR1 LGHDT, CDR2 YNNKEL (reference sequence). This chain's CDR3 is CASSQVYRGGGYTF. DNA of the CDR3: TGTGCCAGCAGCCAAGTCTACAGGGGTGGTGGCTACACCTTC.

This clonotype was observed many times. The V gene is TRBV5-1, the J gene TRBJ1-6; D unclear. CDR3 size: 15 residues. V lost 3 bases to trimming and J lost 15 bases, with 22 bases between them. Looked up from germline, CDR1 is SGHRS and CDR2 is YFSETQ. The CDR3 nucleotides read TGCGCCAGCAGCTCCCCCCCCCCCCGGGCTAGTCTCCTCCACTTT. This encodes CASSSPPPRASLLHF.

This clonotype was recorded at least ten times. The chain is built from TRBV20-1 and TRBJ2-1, with 8 bases fitting TRBD2. The germline V gene has CDR1 DFQATT and CDR2 SNEGSKA (reference sequence). The CDR3 covers 15 residues. J gave up 2 bases and V 0 bases, and 3 bases lay outside the gene matches. CDR3 nucleotides: TGCAGTGCTAGAGACACTAGCGGCCCCTACAATGAGCAGTTCTTC. Its protein is CSARDTSGPYNEQFF.

Comment on this clonotype: Because the CDR3 is missing its conserved closing phenylalanine or tryptophan, this is likely a read error. V is TRBV7-6 and J is TRBJ2-1, with 7 bases matching TRBD2. V lost 5 bases to trimming and J lost 0 bases; unmatched junction nucleotides: 13. The CDR3 spans 18 residues. Looked up from germline, CDR1 is SGHVS and CDR2 is FNYEAQ. The CDR3 loop is CASSRSETSKASYNEQFR. In DNA form, the CDR3 reads TGTGCCAGCAGCCGCAGTGAGACTAGCAAAGCCTCCTACAATGAGCAGTTCAGA.

This chain uses TRBV7-9 with TRBJ2-1; 14 bases are a match to TRBD2. The junction had 4 bases not matched to a gene; V was cut back by 10 bases and J by 5 bases. In germline, CDR1 is SEHNR, CDR2 FQNEAQ (reference sequence). The CDR3 contains 14 residues. The DNA for the CDR3 is TGTGCCACCCGGGGACTAGCGGGGGACAATGAGCAGTTCTTC. Translation gives CATRGLAGDNEQFF.

Of note for this clonotype: A much larger clonotype is one base distant, so this may be a read error. The chain employs TRBV5-5 and TRBJ2-1; TRBD2 matches 11 bases. The CDR3 has 17 amino acids. Germline-derived CDR1 and CDR2 are SGHKS and YYEKEE (reference sequence). Trimming took 9 bases from V and 5 from J; bases not matched to a gene: 16. Here the CDR3 reads CATTGTGPTSGNNEQFF. CDR3 bases: TGTGCCACTACCGGGACAGGTCCGACTAGCGGGAACAATGAGCAGTTCTTC. Based on the CDR3 plus reference TRBV5-5 and TRBJ2-1, the full variable domain is DAGVTQSPTHLIKTRGQQVTLRCSPISGHKSVSWYQQVLGQGPQFIFQYYEKEERGRGNFPDRFSARQFPNYSSELNVNALLLGDSALYLCATTGTGPTSGNNEQFFGPGTRLTVL.

On this clonotype itself: It is likely a read error, because the conserved phenylalanine at the end of the CDR3 is missing. Because the CDR3's place on the DNA is in doubt, the DNA is left out and the CDR3 is given as listed by TCRdb. The chain joins TRBV12-3 or TRBV12-4 to TRBJ2-2. Both ends counted, the CDR3 spans 8 residues. CDR3 sequence reads: CATVGQFL.

About this clonotype itself: The CDR3 does not end in the conserved phenylalanine or tryptophan, so this is likely a read error. V usage is TRBV7-2 and J usage is TRBJ2-5; the match to TRBD2 covers 9 bases. This CDR3 has 15 residues. The V segment lost 4 bases and the J segment 1 base; nucleotides outside the gene matches: 4. Germline V gives CDR1 SGHTA, CDR2 FQGNSA. DNA for the CDR3: TGTGCCAGCAGCTCTCGAGCGGGGGGCCAAGAGACCCAGTACTCC. Translation: CASSSRAGGQETQYS.

In this sample, this clonotype turned up once. V gene TRBV15 combines with J gene TRBJ2-3; 12 bases fit TRBD2. The CDR3 length is 17 residues. Germline trimming cut 3 bases from V and 1 base from J; bases unmatched to any gene: 5. Germline CDR1 LNHNV, CDR2 YYDKDF (reference sequence). CDR3 protein: CATSSSWTSGGTDTQYF. The CDR3 region has the DNA TGTGCCACCAGCAGCTCTTGGACTAGCGGGGGCACAGATACGCAGTATTTT.

The chain is built from TRBV20-1 and TRBJ2-7, with 7 nucleotides matching TRBD2. CDR1 is DFQATT, CDR2 SNEGSKA, per germline (reference sequence). The CDR3 spans 13 residues. Unmatched junction bases numbered 8, after V lost 5 bases and J lost 4 bases. CDR3 amino acids: CSAREAEAYEQYF. CDR3 nucleotides: TGCAGTGCTCGGGAGGCCGAGGCTTACGAGCAGTACTTC.

Only a few counts were recorded for this clonotype. The V call is TRBV28, the J call TRBJ2-3; D may correspond to TRBD1 or TRBD2 (7 bases each). The CDR3 is 17 residues long. Per the germline V gene, CDR1 is MDHEN and CDR2 is SYDVKM. The V end lost 0 bases, the J end lost 1 base, and 14 bases lay between the germline ends. The CDR3 DNA reads TGTGCCAGCAGTTTATGGGGGCGGGGGACAGGCACAGATACGCAGTATTTT. Its protein product is CASSLWGRGTGTDTQYF.